Described below is a single T cell receptor (beta chain) sequence and its context. What antigen it recognizes has not been identified. No base qualities exist here, and no much larger clone lies one base off it. These data originate in a study of blood T cell repertoires in COVID-19 (dated by TCRdb to between 2020 and 2021). Regarding the complete study: Samples from collaborators originated in the United States, Italy and Spain and spanned both the acute and convalescent phases of COVID-19. The prospective study material was composed of cDNA or gDNA derived from T cells, B-cell-depleted T cells, or PBMCs. The dataset comprised deeply sampled blood TCRbeta repertoires from subjects exposed to, actively infected with, or recovered from COVID-19. A freely available public database, intended as a resource for researchers studying the immune response to SARS-CoV-2, is where the repertoires were released. The samples were drawn from two sources: the first 160 participants of the ongoing ImmuneRACE study, and 950 to 1,500 subjects contributed by 6 global collaborators. Sample metadata almost always included a de-identified subject ID, COVID-19 status, age in years and sex. HLA class I and class II types, where available, came from metadata supplied by the sample provider rather than from assay-based typing. General conclusions and limits of the study: The amount of clinical and demographic metadata varied by source and participant and was provided uncurated.

One collaborating source in Seattle enrolled patients during active infection and followed them longitudinally through the course of disease. Whole blood was collected in K2EDTA tubes by collaborating institutions according to the institutions' own protocols. For TCRbeta analysis, collaborator samples were shipped as frozen whole blood, as isolated PBMCs, or as DNA extracted from either sample type. The immunoSEQ Assay, a bias-controlled multiplex PCR, was used to amplify TCRbeta CDR3 regions from genomic DNA. In the paper's pipeline: Within the assay, amplification of reference gene primers was used to estimate how many nucleated cells each sample contained. Sequence reads were collapsed and filtered to measure the absolute abundance of every unique TCRbeta CDR3 rearrangement. For each sample, productive Simpson clonality was calculated as the square root of Simpson's diversity index across productive rearrangements. Sourced from immuneACCESS, this table was stored by TCRdb with only in-frame sequences that have V and J called. A share of the clones is absent; for the studies checked, an unresolved V gene accounts for under half, and the remainder has no known explanation. V and J calls plus clone size are reproduced from that table; the DNA served to infer D and trimming. Recorded for this sample are over 150,000 clones; 70% to 90% of them occurred a single time. Around 0.5% of the sample rests with the top ten.

V drops 4 bases and J drops 2 bases, leaving 15 bases in between. CDR3 length: 17 amino acids, cysteine to phenylalanine. The CDR3 DNA has 51 bases and is translated from base 1. From a lookup of the germline V gene (reference sequence), CDR1 and CDR2 are LGHDT and YNNKEL. Recombination connected TRBV3-1 (or the pseudogene TRBV3-2) to TRBJ2-6, with no confidently assigned D gene. The receptor was derived from a man aged 55 to 69 with COVID-19, enrolled during active disease. Sequencing was performed on peripheral blood. This receptor carries the CDR3 CASSLSNGYAGANVLTF. The nucleotides read TGTGCCAGCAGCCTCTCCAACGGTTACGCTGGGGCCAACGTCCTGACTTTC.